Listed below are T cell receptor beta chains from one sample, sequenced in a study of OX40 agonist ivuxolimab in advanced cancers. Method: immunoSEQ multiplex PCR; TCRdb's copy keeps in-frame clones and lacks some. The sample has 53,000 or so clones, 87% seen once. The material was CD4+ or CD8+ T cells sorted from blood, obtained in a trial of the OX40 agonist ivuxolimab. Receptors were obtained from an adult with an advanced solid tumor such as melanoma, head and neck, liver or kidney cancer. The CDR3 runs from the conserved cysteine through the conserved F or W. D genes are given only for firm matches. Rows give clone size only sometimes, using once, few, many, or a class for an expanded clone.

abundance: .; j_gene: TRBJ1-2; d_gene: .; v_gene: TRBV6-6; CDR3aa: CASSSRTHYYGYTF; CDR3nt: TGTGCCAGCAGTTCTCGGACACACTACTATGGCTACACCTTC
abundance: .; j_gene: TRBJ2-4; d_gene: TRBD2; v_gene: TRBV11-2; CDR3aa: CASSSRTSGMSKNIQYF; CDR3nt: TGTGCCAGCAGCTCCCGGACTAGCGGGATGTCCAAAAACATTCAGTACTTC
abundance: .; j_gene: TRBJ2-5; d_gene: .; v_gene: TRBV2; CDR3aa: CASSRTDVEETQYF; CDR3nt: TGTGCCAGCAGTAGGACTGACGTAGAAGAGACCCAGTACTTC
abundance: .; j_gene: TRBJ1-1; d_gene: .; v_gene: TRBV10-1; CDR3aa: CASSQGANTEAFF; CDR3nt: TGCGCCAGCAGTCAGGGTGCGAACACTGAAGCTTTCTTT
abundance: .; j_gene: TRBJ1-5; d_gene: .; v_gene: TRBV6-5; CDR3aa: CASRLQGRGQPQHF; CDR3nt: TGTGCCAGCAGATTACAGGGACGGGGTCAGCCCCAGCATTTT
abundance: .; j_gene: TRBJ2-7; d_gene: .; v_gene: TRBV6-5; CDR3aa: CASSYSRKTYEQYF; CDR3nt: TGTGCCAGCAGTTACTCCAGAAAAACCTACGAGCAGTACTTC
abundance: once; j_gene: TRBJ1-4; d_gene: .; v_gene: TRBV6-1; CDR3aa: CASRGTAGNEKLFF; CDR3nt: TGTGCCAGCAGAGGAACGGCGGGGAATGAAAAACTGTTTTTT
abundance: .; j_gene: TRBJ2-1; d_gene: TRBD2; v_gene: TRBV29-1; CDR3aa: CSGGRENNEQFF; CDR3nt: TGCAGCGGAGGGCGGGAGAACAATGAGCAGTTCTTC
abundance: few; j_gene: TRBJ1-2; d_gene: .; v_gene: TRBV4-3; CDR3aa: CASSQSGDGYTF; CDR3nt: TGCGCCAGCAGCCAATCAGGGGATGGCTACACCTTC
abundance: .; j_gene: TRBJ2-3; d_gene: .; v_gene: TRBV4-1; CDR3aa: CANSQVMTTGRTDTQYF; CDR3nt: TGCGCCAACAGCCAAGTAATGACGACAGGACGCACAGATACGCAGTATTTT
abundance: .; j_gene: TRBJ2-7; d_gene: .; v_gene: TRBV9; CDR3aa: CASSTTPGGHYEQYF; CDR3nt: TGTGCCAGCAGCACCACACCCGGCGGGCACTACGAGCAGTACTTC
abundance: few; j_gene: TRBJ1-6; d_gene: .; v_gene: TRBV5-1; CDR3aa: CASSLAPRTAYNSPLHF; CDR3nt: TGCGCCAGCAGCTTGGCCCCGAGGACGGCCTATAATTCACCCCTCCACTTT
abundance: .; j_gene: TRBJ1-5; d_gene: TRBD1; v_gene: TRBV2; CDR3aa: CASSRGQGSNQPQHF; CDR3nt: TGTGCCAGCAGTAGGGGACAGGGCAGCAATCAGCCCCAGCATTTT
abundance: once; j_gene: TRBJ1-4; d_gene: .; v_gene: TRBV15; CDR3aa: CATSKTNRNEKLFF; CDR3nt: TGTGCCACCAGCAAAACCAACCGGAATGAAAAACTGTTTTTT
abundance: .; j_gene: TRBJ1-3; d_gene: .; v_gene: TRBV6-5; CDR3aa: CASRGAGNTIYF; CDR3nt: TGTGCCAGCAGAGGCGCTGGAAACACCATATATTTT
abundance: .; j_gene: TRBJ2-1; d_gene: TRBD2; v_gene: TRBV6-6; CDR3aa: CASSYGSAGYYNEQFF; CDR3nt: TGTGCCAGCAGTTACGGGTCAGCGGGATACTACAATGAGCAGTTCTTC
abundance: .; j_gene: TRBJ1-1; d_gene: .; v_gene: TRBV6-5; CDR3aa: CASSYGDILNTEAFF; CDR3nt: TGTGCCAGCAGTTACGGGGACATCTTGAACACTGAAGCTTTCTTT
abundance: .; j_gene: TRBJ2-1; d_gene: TRBD2; v_gene: TRBV28; CDR3aa: CASSFSSLAGGIDEQFF; CDR3nt: TGTGCCAGCAGTTTCTCTTCACTAGCGGGAGGGATCGATGAGCAGTTCTTC
abundance: .; j_gene: TRBJ1-4; d_gene: .; v_gene: TRBV27; CDR3aa: CASSGLATNEKLFF; CDR3nt: TGTGCCAGCAGCGGACTTGCAACTAATGAAAAACTGTTTTTT
abundance: .; j_gene: TRBJ2-3; d_gene: .; v_gene: TRBV4-1; CDR3aa: CASSQDPPSRYTDTQYF; CDR3nt: TGCGCCAGCAGCCAAGATCCCCCTAGCCGGTACACAGATACGCAGTATTTT
abundance: .; j_gene: TRBJ1-1; d_gene: .; v_gene: TRBV13; CDR3aa: CASSSEGTEAFF; CDR3nt: TGTGCCAGCAGCTCCGAGGGCACTGAAGCTTTCTTT
abundance: .; j_gene: TRBJ2-1; d_gene: .; v_gene: TRBV28; CDR3aa: CASSPPSRERFEQFF; CDR3nt: TGTGCCAGCAGTCCCCCTAGCCGGGAGAGGTTCGAGCAGTTCTTC
abundance: .; j_gene: TRBJ2-7; d_gene: TRBD2; v_gene: TRBV6-6; CDR3aa: CASSRPSTSGGVWQYF; CDR3nt: TGTGCCAGCAGCCGCCCCTCGACTAGCGGGGGGGTTTGGCAATACTTC
abundance: .; j_gene: TRBJ2-7; d_gene: .; v_gene: TRBV21-1; CDR3aa: CASSKRRAGRQGDYEQYF; CDR3nt: TGTGCCAGCAGCAAAAGAAGAGCGGGGAGACAGGGGGACTACGAGCAGTACTTC
abundance: .; j_gene: TRBJ2-7; d_gene: .; v_gene: TRBV27; CDR3aa: CASSSPSRASSYEQYF; CDR3nt: TGTGCCAGCAGTTCCCCCTCACGGGCCTCCTCCTACGAGCAGTACTTC
abundance: once; j_gene: TRBJ2-7; d_gene: .; v_gene: TRBV6-5; CDR3aa: CASSTSYEQYF; CDR3nt: TGTGCCAGCAGTACCTCTTACGAGCAGTACTTC
abundance: .; j_gene: TRBJ1-5; d_gene: .; v_gene: TRBV15; CDR3aa: CATSGNQGRGNQPQHF; CDR3nt: TGTGCCACCAGCGGAAACCAAGGACGGGGGAATCAGCCCCAGCATTTT
abundance: .; j_gene: TRBJ2-1; d_gene: TRBD2; v_gene: TRBV19; CDR3aa: CASSRSGGGNEQFF; CDR3nt: TGTGCCAGTAGTCGAAGCGGGGGAGGCAATGAGCAGTTCTTC
abundance: .; j_gene: TRBJ2-7; d_gene: TRBD2; v_gene: TRBV10-3; CDR3aa: CATEEGLAGTYEQYF; CDR3nt: TGTGCCACCGAAGAGGGACTAGCGGGAACCTACGAGCAGTACTTC
abundance: .; j_gene: TRBJ2-2; d_gene: TRBD2; v_gene: TRBV19; CDR3aa: CASSMGLAGGVNTGELFF; CDR3nt: TGTGCCAGTAGTATGGGACTAGCGGGAGGCGTGAACACCGGGGAGCTGTTTTTT
abundance: .; j_gene: TRBJ2-5; d_gene: .; v_gene: TRBV6-5; CDR3aa: CASSQGPRGETQYF; CDR3nt: TGTGCCAGCAGCCAGGGACCGCGCGGAGAGACCCAGTACTTC